This is a list of T cell receptor beta chains from one sample in a study of T cell responses to AZD1222 COVID-19 vaccine. Sequenced by immunoSEQ multiplex PCR; TCRdb stores in-frame clones only, minus some. Among 85,000 to 130,000 clones listed, approximately 93% were seen once. The source was peripheral blood, collected on day 0 of AZD1222 vaccination. These receptors were collected from an adult in good health. Each CDR3 is given with its conserved first and last residue. A D gene is named only where the DNA matches it firmly. Some rows mark clone size as missing; the rest say once, few, many or name a class of expanded clone.

clone size	J gene	D gene	V gene	CDR3 protein	CDR3 DNA
NA	TRBJ2-1	NA	TRBV2	CASSEAGRGPYNEQFF	TGTGCCAGCAGTGAAGCTGGCAGGGGCCCCTACAATGAGCAGTTCTTC
NA	TRBJ2-5	NA	TRBV27	CASSLGVGLGETQYF	TGTGCCAGCAGTTTGGGGGTAGGGCTCGGGGAGACCCAGTACTTC
NA	TRBJ2-2	NA	TRBV7-9	CASSLGGPPPEELFF	TGTGCCAGCAGCTTAGGGGGGCCCCCACCCGAGGAGCTGTTTTTT
NA	TRBJ2-2	NA	TRBV6-2/TRBV6-3	CASSPGWGENTGELFF	TGTGCCAGCAGCCCTGGTTGGGGGGAGAACACCGGGGAGCTGTTTTTT
NA	TRBJ2-3	TRBD1	TRBV5-1	CASRRIYRGSTDTQYF	TGCGCCAGCAGAAGGATTTACAGGGGAAGCACAGATACGCAGTATTTT
once	TRBJ1-1	NA	TRBV3-1/TRBV3-2	CASSQDSQAFF	TGTGCCAGCAGCCAAGATTCCCAAGCTTTCTTT
NA	TRBJ2-7	TRBD2	TRBV5-6	CASSFGGYEQYF	TGTGCCAGCAGCTTCGGGGGGTACGAGCAGTACTTC
NA	TRBJ2-7	NA	TRBV7-4	CASSAPGAGDDYEQYF	TGTGCCAGCAGCGCTCCAGGGGCAGGGGACGATTACGAGCAGTACTTC
NA	TRBJ2-7	TRBD2	TRBV25-1	CASSGTGTSGYEQYF	TGTGCCAGCAGTGGGACCGGGACTAGCGGCTACGAGCAGTACTTC
NA	TRBJ1-2	TRBD1	TRBV28	CASSATGGAGEGYTF	TGTGCCAGCAGTGCGACAGGGGGCGCGGGTGAAGGCTACACCTTC
NA	TRBJ2-1	NA	TRBV27	CASSDGSSYNEQFF	TGTGCCAGCAGCGATGGGAGCTCCTACAATGAGCAGTTCTTC
once	TRBJ2-7	NA	TRBV6-5	CASSYSIGKAYEQYF	TGTGCCAGCAGTTACTCGATTGGTAAAGCCTACGAGCAGTACTTC
NA	TRBJ1-1	NA	TRBV7-3	CASSDTGQLNTEAFF	TGTGCCAGCAGCGATACGGGACAACTGAACACTGAAGCTTTCTTT
NA	TRBJ1-5	TRBD1	TRBV5-6	CASSAGTAHQPQHF	TGTGCCAGCAGCGCCGGGACAGCTCATCAGCCCCAGCATTTT
NA	TRBJ2-1	NA	TRBV4-1	CASSQPARTGTNEQFF	TGCGCCAGCAGCCAACCCGCCCGAACGGGAACGAATGAGCAGTTCTTC
NA	TRBJ1-5	NA	TRBV6-1	CASSEHRNQPQHF	TGTGCCAGCAGTGAACACAGGAATCAGCCCCAGCATTTT
NA	TRBJ2-1	NA	TRBV9	CASSVGFDNEQFF	TGTGCCAGCAGCGTAGGGTTCGACAATGAGCAGTTCTTC
NA	TRBJ1-5	NA	TRBV6-5	CASSEVDQPQHF	TGTGCCAGTTCTGAGGTCGACCAGCCCCAGCATTTT
NA	TRBJ1-2	NA	TRBV24-1	CATSDPTRETGYTF	TGTGCCACCAGTGATCCGACCCGAGAAACCGGCTACACCTTC
NA	TRBJ2-7	NA	TRBV5-1	CASSVEGGLYEQYF	TGCGCCAGCAGCGTGGAGGGGGGGCTCTACGAGCAGTACTTC
NA	TRBJ2-3	TRBD2	TRBV5-4	CASSLARREFGADTQYF	TGTGCCAGCAGCTTGGCCAGGCGGGAGTTCGGCGCAGATACGCAGTATTTT
NA	TRBJ2-7	TRBD2	TRBV7-9	CASSQGLAGPYEQYF	TGTGCCAGCAGTCAGGGACTAGCGGGACCCTACGAGCAGTACTTC
once	TRBJ1-1	TRBD1	TRBV18	CASSPDRGRVEAFF	TGTGCCAGCTCACCTGACAGGGGGCGGGTTGAAGCTTTCTTT
NA	TRBJ1-1	NA	TRBV7-9	CASSLDRVNTEAFF	TGTGCCAGCAGCTTAGACAGGGTGAACACTGAAGCTTTCTTT
once	TRBJ2-3	NA	TRBV7-3	CASSRIPTGLLAAHRDTQYF	TGTGCCAGCAGCCGGATTCCTACAGGGCTTCTGGCGGCCCACCGCGATACGCAGTATTTT
NA	TRBJ2-7	NA	TRBV18	CASSPWTAGVYEQYF	TGTGCCAGCTCACCCTGGACGGCCGGAGTCTACGAGCAGTACTTC
NA	TRBJ2-1	TRBD1	TRBV5-1	CASSLEARGSYNEQFF	TGCGCCAGCAGCTTGGAGGCCAGGGGGTCCTACAATGAGCAGTTCTTC
NA	TRBJ2-7	TRBD2	TRBV7-2	CASSLKGGSRGWSYEQYF	TGTGCCAGCAGCCTAAAGGGAGGCTCGCGGGGGTGGTCCTACGAGCAGTACTTC
NA	TRBJ2-7	TRBD1	TRBV7-8	CASSPRDGTGYEQYF	TGTGCCAGCAGCCCCCGTGACGGGACAGGATACGAGCAGTACTTC
NA	TRBJ1-4	NA	TRBV18	CASSPAGELFF	TGTGCCAGCTCACCAGCGGGGGAACTGTTTTTT
NA	TRBJ2-1	NA	TRBV18	CASSPGTTEQFF	TGTGCCAGCTCACCGGGCACTACCGAGCAGTTCTTC
NA	TRBJ2-7	NA	TRBV12-5	CASGPPGALSYEQYF	TGTGCTAGTGGTCCACCAGGAGCCCTAAGCTACGAGCAGTACTTC
NA	TRBJ1-3	TRBD1	TRBV2	CASSGQGVGNTIYF	TGTGCCAGCAGTGGACAGGGGGTCGGAAACACCATATATTTT
NA	TRBJ2-5	TRBD2	TRBV4-3	CASSQDLVGLADDQETQYF	TGCGCCAGCAGCCAAGATCTCGTGGGACTAGCGGACGACCAAGAGACCCAGTACTTC
NA	TRBJ1-1	NA	TRBV30	CAWSLPGWGNTEAFF	TGTGCCTGGAGTCTCCCAGGGTGGGGGAACACTGAAGCTTTCTTT
NA	TRBJ2-1	TRBD1	TRBV2	CASSRGPSAISYNEQFF	TGTGCCAGTAGCAGGGGGCCCTCAGCGATTTCCTACAATGAGCAGTTCTTC
NA	TRBJ1-3	NA	TRBV19	CASSRGGSGNTIYF	TGTGCCAGTAGTCGGGGCGGATCTGGAAACACCATATATTTT
NA	TRBJ2-2	NA	TRBV5-1	CASSLSATGDGELFF	TGCGCCAGCAGCTTGTCCGCGACTGGAGACGGGGAGCTGTTTTTT
once	TRBJ2-7	NA	TRBV28	CASSLGQNSYEQYF	TGTGCCAGCAGTTTGGGGCAGAACTCCTACGAGCAGTACTTC
NA	TRBJ1-1	NA	TRBV5-1	CASSLRRETEAFF	TGCGCCAGCAGCTTGCGCAGGGAAACTGAAGCTTTCTTT
few	TRBJ2-7	NA	TRBV4-2	CASSQDLENAYEQYF	TGTGCCAGCAGCCAAGATTTGGAGAATGCCTACGAGCAGTACTTC
NA	TRBJ1-2	NA	TRBV28	CASSLDGVLRGYTF	TGTGCCAGCAGTTTAGACGGAGTGCTGCGGGGCTACACCTTC
NA	TRBJ1-2	NA	TRBV6-5	CASIRQGLDYGYTF	TGTGCCAGCATTCGGCAGGGGCTGGACTATGGCTACACCTTC
NA	TRBJ2-5	NA	TRBV14	CASSKSSDGETQYF	TGTGCCAGCAGCAAAAGCTCTGATGGGGAGACCCAGTACTTC
NA	TRBJ2-2	NA	TRBV4-1	CASSQKLTGELFF	TGCGCCAGCAGCCAAAAACTCACCGGGGAGCTGTTTTTT